Each of the 10 T cell receptor beta chains below was sequenced from the same sample in a study of regulatory T cells in long-lasting Graves disease. Time point here: persistent/refractory GD, antithyroid drugs over 5 years with positive TRAb. Preparation of the TCR library used RNA extracted from PBMCs. According to the study, TCR beta libraries were built with iRepertoire HTBI primers and CDR3-region Arm-PCR. TCRdb re-called the multiplex PCR reads through MiXCR, storing one row per CDR3 protein. The repertoire consists of approximately 470,000 distinct CDR3 sequences, with about 20% occurring once and the leading ten covering less than 9%. The sequences come from peripheral blood mononuclear cells (PBMCs), collected when the disease was refractory, from a patient treated with antithyroid drugs. Receptor source: a female donor with Graves disease.

The V gene is TRBV9, the J gene TRBJ2-1; TRBD1 or TRBD2 may be the D gene (5 bases each). This CDR3 region has 16 residues. Germline CDR1 SGDLS, CDR2 YYNGEE. Trimming took 0 bases from V and 1 from J, leaving 11 bases between them. Written as DNA, the CDR3 is TGTGCCAGCAGCGTAGCGGGGCTAGCATCCTACAATGAGCAGTTCTTC. It yields the protein CASSVAGLASYNEQFF.

This clonotype was picked up many times. This chain joins TRBV5-1 and TRBJ1-5; possible D gene TRBD1, 5 bases. Trimming shortened V by 0 bases and J by 6 bases, and 7 bases separated the two germline ends. Germline V gene sequence: CDR1 SGHRS, CDR2 YFSETQ. CDR3 length equals 13 residues. The CDR3 reads CASSLVGAQPQHF. The CDR3 bases are TGCGCCAGCAGCTTGGTAGGGGCTCAGCCCCAGCATTTT.

Concerning this clonotype itself: Because it lacks the conserved phenylalanine or tryptophan at the end, this CDR3 is likely a read error. V and J are TRBV18 and TRBJ2-5, with unresolved D. This CDR3 has 11 residues. CDR1 is KGHSH and CDR2 is LQKENI in the germline V gene. With 2 bases removed from V and 8 bases from J, the gap between germline ends came to 6 bases. DNA for the CDR3: TGTGCCAGCTCACCAACCACCACCCAGTACCTC. It specifies CASSPTTTQYL.

The rearrangement uses TRBV27 and TRBJ2-7; D remains unclear. Germline V lookup: CDR1 MNHEY, CDR2 SMNVEV (reference sequence). The CDR3 has 13 residues. Trimming pared 1 base from V and 5 bases from J, leaving 9 bases between. The DNA for the CDR3 is TGTGCCAGCAGTTTATACTCTTCGGACGAGCAGTACTTC. Its protein product is CASSLYSSDEQYF.

This clonotype occurred many times. The chain recombines TRBV2 with TRBJ2-7; D possibly uses TRBD1 or TRBD2 (5 bases each). The V end was cut by 4 bases, the J end by 2 bases, with 12 bases between. Germline values: CDR1 SNHLY, CDR2 FYNNEI. This CDR3 is built from 14 residues. The CDR3 DNA reads as TGTGCCAGCAGTGGCCGGGACCCGACCTACGAGCAGTACTTC. This sequence encodes CASSGRDPTYEQYF.

In this sample, this clonotype turned up many times. The chain is built from TRBV7-3 and TRBJ2-7; perhaps D is TRBD1 or TRBD2 (5 bases each). Germline CDR1 SGHTA, CDR2 FQGTGA. This CDR3 is 15 amino acids long. With 2 bases removed from V and 5 bases from J, the gap between germline ends came to 16 bases. The CDR3 region is CASSLAQAGVHEQYF. The CDR3 DNA is TGTGCCAGCAGCTTAGCACAGGCGGGCGTCCACGAGCAGTACTTC.

This clonotype was picked up many times. The CDR3 DNA is TGCAGTGCCATAATAACAGGGAACACTGAAGCTTTCTTT. It yields the protein CSAIITGNTEAFF. J is TRBJ1-1 and V is TRBV20-1; D possibly corresponds to TRBD1 (5 bases). Deletions cut 6 bases from V and 1 base from J, with 12 bases between. Germline values: CDR1 DFQATT, CDR2 SNEGSKA (reference sequence). The CDR3 is 13 amino acids.

In this sample, this clonotype turned up many times. The chain has TRBV6-1 and TRBJ1-1; D is uncertain. This CDR3 is 13 amino acids long. CDR1 is MNHNS, CDR2 SASEGT, per germline. Trimming cost V 7 bases and J 4 bases, with 13 bases left between them. The CDR3 sequence is CASKNSQSTEAFF. CDR3 DNA: TGTGCCAGCAAAAACAGCCAGTCCACTGAAGCTTTCTTT.

Comment on this clonotype: A much larger clonotype is one base distant, so this may be a read error. V is TRBV10-3 and J is TRBJ2-5; D is possibly TRBD1 (5 bases). CDR3 length: 13 residues. Deletions cut 6 bases from V and 5 bases from J, with 13 bases between. CDR1 and CDR2 (germline): ENHRY, SYGVKD. CDR3 sequence: CAISNAGFETQYF. The CDR3 region has the DNA TGTGCCATCAGCAATGCAGGGTTCGAGACCCAGTACTTC.

The genes are TRBV12-3 or TRBV12-4 and TRBJ2-3; 7 nucleotides line up with TRBD1. The CDR3 totals 14 residues. V shed 3 bases and J 3 bases; nucleotides not matched to a gene: 3. For the CDR3, the DNA is TGTGCCAGCAGTTTGGTACAGGGGACAGATACGCAGTATTTT. Amino acids: CASSLVQGTDTQYF.